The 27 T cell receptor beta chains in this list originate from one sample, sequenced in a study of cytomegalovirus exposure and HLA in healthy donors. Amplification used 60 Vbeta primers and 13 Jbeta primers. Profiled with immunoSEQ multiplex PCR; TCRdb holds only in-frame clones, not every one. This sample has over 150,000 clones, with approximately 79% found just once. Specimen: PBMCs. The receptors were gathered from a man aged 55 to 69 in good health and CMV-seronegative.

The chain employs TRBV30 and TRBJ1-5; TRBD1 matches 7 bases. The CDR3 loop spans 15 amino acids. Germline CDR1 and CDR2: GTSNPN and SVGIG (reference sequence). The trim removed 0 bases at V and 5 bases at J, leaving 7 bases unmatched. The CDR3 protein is CAWSVGQGVYQPQHF. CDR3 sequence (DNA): TGTGCCTGGAGTGTAGGGCAGGGGGTCTATCAGCCCCAGCATTTT.

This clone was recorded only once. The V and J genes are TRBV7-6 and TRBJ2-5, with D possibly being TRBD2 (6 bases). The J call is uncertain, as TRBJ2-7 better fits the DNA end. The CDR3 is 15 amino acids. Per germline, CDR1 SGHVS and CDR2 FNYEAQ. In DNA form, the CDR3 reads TGTGCCAGCAGCTCGTCGGGGGTAAGCTCCTACGAGCAGTACTTC. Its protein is CASSSSGVSSYEQYF.

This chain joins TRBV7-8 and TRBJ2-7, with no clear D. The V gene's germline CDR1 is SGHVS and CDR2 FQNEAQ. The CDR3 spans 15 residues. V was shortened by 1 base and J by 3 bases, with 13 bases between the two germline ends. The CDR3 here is CASSLDSPDVYEQYF. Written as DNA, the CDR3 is TGTGCCAGCAGCTTAGACAGCCCAGACGTCTACGAGCAGTACTTC.

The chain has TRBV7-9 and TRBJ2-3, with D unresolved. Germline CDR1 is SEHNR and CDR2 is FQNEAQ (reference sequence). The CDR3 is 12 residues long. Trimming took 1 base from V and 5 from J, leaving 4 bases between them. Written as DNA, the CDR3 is TGTGCCAGCAGCTTAGATCAAGATACGCAGTATTTT. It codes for CASSLDQDTQYF.

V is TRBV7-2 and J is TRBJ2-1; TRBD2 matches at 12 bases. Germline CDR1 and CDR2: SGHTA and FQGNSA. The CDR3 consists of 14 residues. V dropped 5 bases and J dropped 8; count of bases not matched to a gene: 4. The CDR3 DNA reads TGTGCCAGCAGCCCAGGACTAGCGGGATATGAGCAGTTCTTC. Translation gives CASSPGLAGYEQFF.

CDR3 sequence: CASRLAGQSEQYF. The CDR3 DNA follows: TGCGCCAGCAGACTAGCGGGACAGAGCGAGCAGTACTTC. V usage is TRBV10-2 and J usage is TRBJ2-7, with TRBD2 matching over 10 bases. The V gene end was trimmed by 6 bases and the J gene end by 6 bases; junction bases not matched to a gene: 5. CDR1 and CDR2 from the germline V gene are WSHSY and SAAADI. The CDR3 sequence is 13 residues long.

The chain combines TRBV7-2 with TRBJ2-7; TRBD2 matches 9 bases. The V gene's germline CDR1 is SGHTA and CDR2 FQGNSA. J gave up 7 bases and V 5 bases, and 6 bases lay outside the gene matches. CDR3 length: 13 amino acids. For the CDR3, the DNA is TGTGCCAGCAGCCGAACGGCGGGAGGGGAGCAGTACTTC. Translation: CASSRTAGGEQYF.

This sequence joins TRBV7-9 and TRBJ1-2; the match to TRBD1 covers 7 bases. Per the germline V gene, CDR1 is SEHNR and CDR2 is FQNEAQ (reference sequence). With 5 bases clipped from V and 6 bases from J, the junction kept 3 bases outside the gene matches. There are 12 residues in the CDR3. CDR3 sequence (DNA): TGTGCCAGCAGCCCACAGGGGAATGGCTACACCTTC. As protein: CASSPQGNGYTF.

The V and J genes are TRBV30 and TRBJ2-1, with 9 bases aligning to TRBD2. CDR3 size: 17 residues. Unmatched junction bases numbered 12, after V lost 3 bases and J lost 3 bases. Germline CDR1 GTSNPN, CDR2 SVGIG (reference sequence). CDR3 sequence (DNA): TGTGCCTGGAGCCATCCCGGAGCGGGGGGCTTCTACAATGAGCAGTTCTTC. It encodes CAWSHPGAGGFYNEQFF.

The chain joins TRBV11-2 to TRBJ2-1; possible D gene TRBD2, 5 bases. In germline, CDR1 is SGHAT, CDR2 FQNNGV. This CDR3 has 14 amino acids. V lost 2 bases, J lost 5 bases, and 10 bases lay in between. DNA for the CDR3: TGTGCCAGCAGCTTACTAGCAGAAGACAATGAGCAGTTCTTC. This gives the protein CASSLLAEDNEQFF.

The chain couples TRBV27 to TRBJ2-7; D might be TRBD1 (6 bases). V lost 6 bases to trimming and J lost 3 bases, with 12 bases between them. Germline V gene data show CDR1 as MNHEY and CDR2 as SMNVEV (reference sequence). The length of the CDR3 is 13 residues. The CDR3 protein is CASRPGTHYEQYF. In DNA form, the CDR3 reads TGTGCCAGCAGGCCCGGGACACACTACGAGCAGTACTTC.

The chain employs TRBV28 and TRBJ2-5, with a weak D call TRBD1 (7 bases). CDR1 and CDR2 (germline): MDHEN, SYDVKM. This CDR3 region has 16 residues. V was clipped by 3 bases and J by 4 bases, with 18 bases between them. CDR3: CASSLEGQHGGETQYF. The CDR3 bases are TGTGCCAGCAGTTTGGAGGGACAGCACGGAGGAGAGACCCAGTACTTC.

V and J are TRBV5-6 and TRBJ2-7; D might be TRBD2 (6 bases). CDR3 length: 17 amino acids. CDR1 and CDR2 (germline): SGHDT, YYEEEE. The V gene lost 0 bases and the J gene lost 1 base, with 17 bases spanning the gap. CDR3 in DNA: TGTGCCAGCAGCTTGGCCAATTGGGCAGGGAGGTCCTACGAGCAGTACTTC. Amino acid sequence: CASSLANWAGRSYEQYF.

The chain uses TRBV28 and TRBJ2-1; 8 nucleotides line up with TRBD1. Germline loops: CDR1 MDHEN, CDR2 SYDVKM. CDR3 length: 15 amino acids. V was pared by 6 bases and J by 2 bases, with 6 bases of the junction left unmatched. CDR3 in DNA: TGTGCCAGCAGGCCCGGGACAGGAGCCTACAATGAGCAGTTCTTC. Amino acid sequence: CASRPGTGAYNEQFF.

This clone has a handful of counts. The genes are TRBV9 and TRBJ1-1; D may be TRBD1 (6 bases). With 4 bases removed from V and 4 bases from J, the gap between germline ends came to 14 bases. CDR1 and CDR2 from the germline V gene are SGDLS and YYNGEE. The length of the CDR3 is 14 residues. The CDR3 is CASSLDGGPTEAFF. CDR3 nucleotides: TGTGCCAGCAGCCTAGACGGGGGGCCCACTGAAGCTTTCTTT.

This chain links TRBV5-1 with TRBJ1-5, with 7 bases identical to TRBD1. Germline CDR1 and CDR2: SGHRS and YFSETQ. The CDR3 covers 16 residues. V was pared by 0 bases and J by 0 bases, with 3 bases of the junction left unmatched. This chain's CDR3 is CASSLGDSLSNQPQHF. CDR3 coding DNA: TGCGCCAGCAGCTTGGGGGACAGCCTTAGCAATCAGCCCCAGCATTTT.

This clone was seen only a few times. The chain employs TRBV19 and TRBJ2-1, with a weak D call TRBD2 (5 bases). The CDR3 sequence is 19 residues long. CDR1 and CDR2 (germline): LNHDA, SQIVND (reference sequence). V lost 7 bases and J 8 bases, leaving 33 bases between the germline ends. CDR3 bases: TGTGCCAGTATCCCCAGAGGGCTAGCCGGTCGAGTTGGGTTCGATGAGCAGTTCTTC. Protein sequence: CASIPRGLAGRVGFDEQFF.

CDR3 protein: CASSSVVETQYF. CDR3 nucleotide sequence: TGTGCCAGCAGCTCGGTAGTCGAGACCCAGTACTTC. This chain links TRBV5-8 with TRBJ2-5; D is ambiguous. CDR1 is SGHTS, CDR2 YDEGEE, per germline. The CDR3 length is 12 residues. V lost 3 bases to trimming and J lost 5 bases, with 8 bases between them. The full variable domain, its missing parts supplied by reference TRBV5-8 and TRBJ2-5, is EAGVTQSPTHLIKTRGQQATLRCSPISGHTSVYWYQQALGLGLQFLLWYDEGEERNRGNFPPRFSGRQFPNYSSELNVNALELEDSALYLCASSSVVETQYFGPGTRLLVL.

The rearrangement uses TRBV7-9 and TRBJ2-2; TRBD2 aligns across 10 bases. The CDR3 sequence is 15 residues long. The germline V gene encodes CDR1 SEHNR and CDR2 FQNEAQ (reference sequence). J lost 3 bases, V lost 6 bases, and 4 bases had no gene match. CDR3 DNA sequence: TGTGCCAGCAGTACAGCGGGGGGGCACACCGGGGAGCTGTTTTTT. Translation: CASSTAGGHTGELFF.

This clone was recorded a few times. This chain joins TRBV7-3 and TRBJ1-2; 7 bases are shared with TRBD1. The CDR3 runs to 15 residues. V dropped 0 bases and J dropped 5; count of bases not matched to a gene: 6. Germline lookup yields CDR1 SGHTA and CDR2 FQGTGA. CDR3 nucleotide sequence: TGTGCCAGCAGCTTAACCTGGGACAGCGGATATGGCTACACCTTC. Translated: CASSLTWDSGYGYTF.

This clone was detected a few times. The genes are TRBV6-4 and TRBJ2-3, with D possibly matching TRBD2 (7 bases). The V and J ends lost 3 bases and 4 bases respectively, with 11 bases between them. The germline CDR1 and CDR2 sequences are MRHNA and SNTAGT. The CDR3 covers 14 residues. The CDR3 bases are TGTGCCAGCAGTGAGGCGGGGGCCGCAGATACGCAGTATTTT. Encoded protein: CASSEAGAADTQYF.

CDR3 DNA sequence: TGTGCCTGGAGTGACAGGGTTCTTGGGAATAGCTACACCTTC. As protein: CAWSDRVLGNSYTF. V is TRBV30 and J is TRBJ1-2; weak D call: TRBD1 (6 bases). V was clipped by 1 base and J by 9 bases, with 18 bases between them. Germline V gene data show CDR1 as GTSNPN and CDR2 as SVGIG (reference sequence). The CDR3 extends over 14 amino acids.

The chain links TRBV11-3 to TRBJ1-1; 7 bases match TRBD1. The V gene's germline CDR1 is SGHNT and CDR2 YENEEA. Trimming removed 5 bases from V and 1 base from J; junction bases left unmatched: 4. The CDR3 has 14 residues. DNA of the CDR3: TGTGCCAGCAGCCCGCGGACAGGGAACACTGAAGCTTTCTTT. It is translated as CASSPRTGNTEAFF.

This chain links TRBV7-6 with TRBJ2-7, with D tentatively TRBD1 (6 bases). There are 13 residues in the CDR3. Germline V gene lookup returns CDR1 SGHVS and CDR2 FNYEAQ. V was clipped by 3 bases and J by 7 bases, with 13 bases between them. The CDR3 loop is CASSFSGAREQYF. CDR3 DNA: TGTGCCAGCAGCTTTTCAGGGGCACGAGAGCAGTACTTC.

This CDR3 reads CASSEGSSGRTGELFF. The CDR3 DNA is TGTGCCAGCAGCGAGGGCAGTAGCGGCCGCACCGGGGAGCTGTTTTTT. The rearrangement joins TRBV7-7 to TRBJ2-2; the D gene is possibly TRBD2 (6 bases). Trimming shortened V by 5 bases and J by 4 bases, and 17 bases separated the two germline ends. This CDR3 region has 16 residues. The V gene's germline CDR1 is SSHAT and CDR2 FNYEAQ (reference sequence).

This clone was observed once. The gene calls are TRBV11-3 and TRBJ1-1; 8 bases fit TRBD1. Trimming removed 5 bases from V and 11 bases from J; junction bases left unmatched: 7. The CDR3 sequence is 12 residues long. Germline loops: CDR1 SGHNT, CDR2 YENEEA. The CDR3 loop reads CASSLGQGRAFF. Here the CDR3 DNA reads TGTGCCAGCAGCCTTGGACAGGGACGGGCTTTCTTT.

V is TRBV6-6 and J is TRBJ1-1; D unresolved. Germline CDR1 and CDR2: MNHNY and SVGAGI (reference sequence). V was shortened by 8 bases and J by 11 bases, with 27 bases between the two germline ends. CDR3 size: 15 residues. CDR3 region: CASGHGRTVRPRAFF. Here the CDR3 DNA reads TGTGCCAGCGGTCACGGTCGCACAGTTCGCCCCCGGGCTTTCTTT.